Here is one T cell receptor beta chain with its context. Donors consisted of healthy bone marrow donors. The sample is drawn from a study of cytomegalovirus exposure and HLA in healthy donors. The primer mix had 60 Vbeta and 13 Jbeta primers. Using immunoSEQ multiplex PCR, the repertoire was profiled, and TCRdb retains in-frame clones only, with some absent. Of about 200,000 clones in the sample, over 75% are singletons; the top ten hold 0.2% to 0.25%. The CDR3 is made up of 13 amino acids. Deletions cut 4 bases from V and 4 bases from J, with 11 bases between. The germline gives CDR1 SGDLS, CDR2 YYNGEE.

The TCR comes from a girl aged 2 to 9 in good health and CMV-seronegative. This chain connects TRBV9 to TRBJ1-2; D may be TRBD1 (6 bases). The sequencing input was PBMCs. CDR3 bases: TGTGCCAGCAGCCGATCAGGGGCCTATGGCTACACCTTC. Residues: CASSRSGAYGYTF. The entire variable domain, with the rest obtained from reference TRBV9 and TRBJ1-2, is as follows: DSGVTQTPKHLITATGQRVTLRCSPRSGDLSVYWYQQSLDQGLQFLIQYYNGEERAKGNILERFSAQQFPDLHSELNLSSLELGDSALYFCASSRSGAYGYTFGSGTRLTVV.